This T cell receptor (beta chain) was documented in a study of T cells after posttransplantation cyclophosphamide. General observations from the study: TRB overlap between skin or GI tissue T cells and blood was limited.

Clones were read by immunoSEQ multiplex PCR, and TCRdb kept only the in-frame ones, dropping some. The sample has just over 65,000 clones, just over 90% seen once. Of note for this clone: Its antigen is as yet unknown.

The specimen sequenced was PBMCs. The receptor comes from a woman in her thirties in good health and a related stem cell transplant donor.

CDR3 residues: CASSISVGQGGEKLFF. CDR3 coding DNA: TGTGCCAGTAGTATATCAGTCGGACAGGGGGGAGAAAAACTGTTTTTT. The chain uses TRBV19 and TRBJ1-4, with 10 nucleotides matching TRBD1. The CDR3 sequence is 16 residues long. Per the germline V gene, CDR1 is LNHDA and CDR2 is SQIVND (reference sequence). V lost 2 bases to trimming and J lost 8 bases; unmatched junction nucleotides: 8.